Below are 9 T cell receptor beta chains sequenced from a single sample in a study of shared clonotypes between healthy human individuals. Some clones are missing from TCRdb's copy, which holds only in-frame ones; the method was immunoSEQ multiplex PCR. Of 2 million to 2.5 million clones listed, roughly 95% were seen once; the top ten hold roughly 1%. CD8 cells regarded as naive lacked CD45RO, were positively chosen for CCR7, and omitted terminally differentiated effector memory CD45RA+ cells. The sequencing sample was made of naive CD8+ T cells sorted from blood. The receptors were sampled from a man aged 18 to 35 in good health.

The chain couples TRBV7-2 to TRBJ2-7; D uncertain. Looked up from germline, CDR1 is SGHTA and CDR2 is FQGNSA. The length of the CDR3 is 13 residues. With 6 bases removed from V and 3 bases from J, the gap between germline ends came to 12 bases. As DNA, the CDR3 is TGTGCCAGCAGGTCTTATTTGGGCTACGAGCAGTACTTC. Translating it yields CASRSYLGYEQYF. Full variable domain (remainder filled in from reference TRBV7-2 and TRBJ2-7): GAGVSQSPSNKVTEKGKDVELRCDPISGHTALYWYRQSLGQGLEFLIYFQGNSAPDKSGLPSDRFSAERTGGSVSTLTIQRTQQEDSAVYLCASRSYLGYEQYFGPGTRLTVT.

CDR3 bases: TGTGCCAGCAGCCTTTGGGGGAATGGCTACACCTTC. The encoded protein is CASSLWGNGYTF. V and J are TRBV28 and TRBJ1-2; a weak D match, TRBD1 (5 bases). CDR1 and CDR2 from the germline V gene are MDHEN and SYDVKM. The V end was cut by 6 bases, the J end by 6 bases, with 11 bases between. The CDR3 consists of 12 residues.

The chain joins TRBV5-4 to TRBJ2-1; D unresolved. The germline V and J ends were trimmed by 3 bases and 2 bases, with 12 bases remaining between them. This CDR3 has 15 amino acids. Germline CDR1 SGHNT, CDR2 YYREEE (reference sequence). This CDR3 is CASSSHWDPYNEQFF. The CDR3 nucleotides are TGTGCCAGCAGCTCCCATTGGGATCCCTACAATGAGCAGTTCTTC. The variable domain in full, completed from reference TRBV5-4 and TRBJ2-1, reads ETGVTQSPTHLIKTRGQQVTLRCSSQSGHNTVSWYQQALGQGPQFIFQYYREEENGRGNFPPRFSGLQFPNYSSELNVNALELDDSALYLCASSSHWDPYNEQFFGPGTRLTVL.

The genes are TRBV13 and TRBJ2-3; D is possibly TRBD2 (6 bases). From germline, CDR1 is PRHDT and CDR2 FYEKMQ (reference sequence). V was trimmed by 5 bases and J by 7 bases, leaving 10 bases between them. The CDR3 extends over 12 amino acids. As DNA, the CDR3 is TGTGCCAGCAGCCCCCGGGGGAATACGCAGTATTTT. Protein: CASSPRGNTQYF. Supplemented by reference TRBV13 and TRBJ2-3, the full variable domain reads AAGVIQSPRHLIKEKRETATLKCYPIPRHDTVYWYQQGPGQDPQFLISFYEKMQSDKGSIPDRFSAQQFSDYHSELNMSSLELGDSALYFCASSPRGNTQYFGPGTRLTVL.

The genes are TRBV7-6 and TRBJ2-5; D is possibly TRBD1 (5 bases). The V end was cut by 5 bases, the J end by 1 base, with 14 bases between. Germline V gene sequence: CDR1 SGHVS, CDR2 FNYEAQ. There are 15 residues in the CDR3. The CDR3 coding sequence is TGTGCCAGCAGCCCCGAGACAGACTTCCAAGAGACCCAGTACTTC. Translation gives CASSPETDFQETQYF.

V usage is TRBV6-1 and J usage is TRBJ2-1; no clear D gene. Germline V gene lookup returns CDR1 MNHNS and CDR2 SASEGT. The CDR3 has 19 amino acids. Trimming took 1 base from V and 6 from J, leaving 25 bases between them. The CDR3 spells CASSEDRTSFSSLRNEQFF. The CDR3 DNA sequence: TGTGCCAGCAGTGAAGATCGGACCAGTTTCAGTAGTCTACGCAATGAGCAGTTCTTC.

The rearrangement uses TRBV10-3 and TRBJ2-7; 11 nucleotides agree with TRBD2. The CDR3 length is 13 residues. Unmatched junction bases numbered 7, after V lost 8 bases and J lost 7 bases. Germline V gene lookup returns CDR1 ENHRY and CDR2 SYGVKD. CDR3 coding DNA: TGTGCCATCGGACTAGCGGGTTCGGAAGAGCAGTACTTC. Translation gives CAIGLAGSEEQYF.

J is TRBJ2-7 and V is TRBV5-6, with D unclear. Germline V lookup: CDR1 SGHDT, CDR2 YYEEEE. The ends were cut back, 2 bases at V and 4 bases at J, with 13 bases in the middle. The CDR3 loop spans 14 amino acids. CDR3 in amino acids: CASSFEFTAYEQYF. CDR3 sequence (DNA): TGTGCCAGCAGCTTTGAGTTTACGGCTTACGAGCAGTACTTC. Based on the CDR3 plus reference TRBV5-6 and TRBJ2-7, the full variable domain is DAGVTQSPTHLIKTRGQQVTLRCSPKSGHDTVSWYQQALGQGPQFIFQYYEEEERQRGNFPDRFSGHQFPNYSSELNVNALLLGDSALYLCASSFEFTAYEQYFGPGTRLTVT.

The CDR3 coding sequence is TGCAGCGTTGAGGAGGTCTCCTACGAGCAGTACTTC. Translation: CSVEEVSYEQYF. The chain links TRBV29-1 to TRBJ2-7, with D possibly matching TRBD2 (5 bases). Germline CDR1 is SQVTM and CDR2 is ANQGSEA. The CDR3 runs 12 residues. Trimming took 3 bases from V and 0 from J, leaving 6 bases between them.